Only a few counts were recorded for the clone carrying this T cell receptor beta chain. Its antigen is still unknown. Donors gave 8 to 10 milliliters of peripheral blood apiece. The sample originates from a study of blood T cells in healthy people across ages. Next came a second PCR, run for about 7 to 12 cycles, which used a sample-barcoded 5' primer along with a J-beta primer mix. TCRdb processed the 5' RACE reads anew with MiXCR; each CDR3 protein has one entry. Among about a million distinct CDR3 sequences, roughly two fifths were seen once, and the ten largest hold under 15%. Study-wide findings and caveats: Age brought a roughly linear fall in TCR beta diversity measured per million T cells. Diversity was higher, and naive CD4+ cells more numerous, in long-lived donors than in aged donors.

This clonotype originated in a man aged 18 to 30 in good health. The sample taken for sequencing was blood.

For the CDR3, the DNA is TGTGCCAGCAGCAAAGCTCAAAAGACAGTTGGCAATCAGCCCCAGCATTTT. Translation gives CASSKAQKTVGNQPQHF. The V and J genes are TRBV21-1 and TRBJ1-5; TRBD1 is the table's D call, not checked against the DNA. TRBV21-1 is termed a pseudogene. The CDR3 spans 17 residues.